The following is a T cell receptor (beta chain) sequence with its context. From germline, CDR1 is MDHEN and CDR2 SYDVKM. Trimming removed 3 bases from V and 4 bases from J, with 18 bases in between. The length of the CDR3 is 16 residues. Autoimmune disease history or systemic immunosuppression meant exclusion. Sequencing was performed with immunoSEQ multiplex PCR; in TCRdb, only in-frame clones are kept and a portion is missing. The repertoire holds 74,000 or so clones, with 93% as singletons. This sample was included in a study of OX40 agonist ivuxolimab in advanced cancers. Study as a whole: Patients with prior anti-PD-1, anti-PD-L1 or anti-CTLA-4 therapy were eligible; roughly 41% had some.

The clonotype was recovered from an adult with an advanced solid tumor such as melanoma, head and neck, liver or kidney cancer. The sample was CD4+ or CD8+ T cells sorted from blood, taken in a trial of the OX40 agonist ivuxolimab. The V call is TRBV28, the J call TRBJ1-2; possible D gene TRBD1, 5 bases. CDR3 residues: CASSFRANGGGYGYTF. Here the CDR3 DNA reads TGTGCCAGCAGTTTCCGCGCCAACGGGGGTGGCTATGGCTACACCTTC.